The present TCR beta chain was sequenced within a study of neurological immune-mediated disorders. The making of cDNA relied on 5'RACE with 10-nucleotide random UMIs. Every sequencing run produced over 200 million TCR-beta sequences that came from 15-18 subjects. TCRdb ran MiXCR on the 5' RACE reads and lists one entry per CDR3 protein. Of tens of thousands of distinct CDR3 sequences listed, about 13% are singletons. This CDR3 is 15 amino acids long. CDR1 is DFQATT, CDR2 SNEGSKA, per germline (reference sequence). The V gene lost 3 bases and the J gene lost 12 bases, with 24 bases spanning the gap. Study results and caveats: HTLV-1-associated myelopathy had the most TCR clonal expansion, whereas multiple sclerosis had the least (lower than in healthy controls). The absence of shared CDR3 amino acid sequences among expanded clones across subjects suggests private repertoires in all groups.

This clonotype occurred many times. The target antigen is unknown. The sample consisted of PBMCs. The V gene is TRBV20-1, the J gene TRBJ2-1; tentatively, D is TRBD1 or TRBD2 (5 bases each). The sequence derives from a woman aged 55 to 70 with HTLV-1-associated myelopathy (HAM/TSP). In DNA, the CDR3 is TGCAGTGCTAGCTTCCCTGGGGGAGCACACACTCTGCAGTTCTTC. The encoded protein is CSASFPGGAHTLQFF.